The source of this TCR beta chain is a study of radiotherapy plus CTLA-4 blockade in lung cancer. TCRdb keeps only in-frame clones here, not all; method: immunoSEQ multiplex PCR. The table has approximately 44,000 clones, 70% to 80% seen once. CDR3 length: 17 amino acids. The V gene lost 4 bases and the J gene lost 4 bases, with 22 bases spanning the gap. The chain recombines TRBV23-1 with TRBJ1-2; D unclear. TRBV23-1 belongs to the ORF category, with a function that is uncertain. Specimen: peripheral blood, collected from a patient treated with radiotherapy plus ipilimumab. This sequence was found in a human donor with non-small cell lung cancer who had stable disease on radiotherapy plus ipilimumab. As DNA, the CDR3 is TGCGCCAGCAGTCCAGGAGAGATACGCAGAAAGACCTATGGCTACACCTTC. Protein: CASSPGEIRRKTYGYTF.